A selection of T cell receptor beta chains follows, all from one sample in a study of blood T cells in healthy people across ages. TCRdb processed the 5' RACE reads anew with MiXCR; each CDR3 protein has one entry. The top ten hold 25% to 30% of the sample, which has over 600,000 distinct CDR3 sequences, around 43% seen once. Sequenced material: blood. Receptors were obtained from a man of 80 years or more in good health. The CDR3 runs from the conserved cysteine through the conserved F or W. The order of the fields is D gene, clone size, J gene, V gene, CDR3 protein, CDR3 DNA. The D gene is left open where the match is weak. A row's size may be missing; if present it is once, few, many or a size class.

NA	NA	TRBJ1-1	TRBV10-3	CAISELENTEAFF	TGTGCCATCAGTGAATTGGAAAACACTGAAGCTTTCTTT
NA	once	TRBJ1-1	TRBV20-1	CSASSGTTSEAFF	TGCAGTGCTAGCTCCGGGACTACCTCTGAAGCTTTCTTT
NA	many	TRBJ2-1	TRBV11-1	CASSRYGYEQFF	TGTGCCAGCAGCCGTTACGGTTATGAGCAGTTCTTC
TRBD2	few	TRBJ2-3	TRBV2	CASSEGAAGGQTDTQYF	TGTGCCAGCAGTGAAGGGGCGGCGGGGGGCCAGACAGATACGCAGTATTTT
TRBD2	NA	TRBJ2-3	TRBV11-3	CASSLGVAGGQDTQYF	TGTGCCAGCAGCTTAGGTGTAGCGGGGGGTCAGGATACGCAGTATTTT
TRBD2	NA	TRBJ2-7	TRBV6-2/TRBV6-3	CASSSRRTSGSYEQYF	TGTGCCAGCAGTTCCCGTCGGACTAGCGGGAGTTACGAGCAGTACTTC
NA	few	TRBJ2-3	TRBV15	CATSKPTGASGTDTQYF	TGTGCCACCAGCAAACCCACAGGTGCCTCGGGCACAGATACGCAGTATTTT
TRBD1	NA	TRBJ2-1	TRBV18	CASSRAGTGGNEQFF	TGTGCCAGCTCACGAGCCGGGACAGGGGGTAATGAGCAGTTCTTC
NA	few	TRBJ2-3	TRBV11-2	CASSLDPGNTQYF	TGTGCCAGCAGCTTAGATCCGGGAAATACGCAGTATTTT
NA	NA	TRBJ2-5	TRBV3-1	CASSHDQETQYF	TGTGCCAGCAGCCATGATCAAGAGACCCAGTACTTC
NA	few	TRBJ1-5	TRBV7-8	CASSLREGYNQPQHF	TGTGCCAGCAGCTTAAGGGAAGGTTACAATCAGCCCCAGCATTTT
TRBD2	NA	TRBJ2-1	TRBV6-2/TRBV6-3	CTSSLGSGLYNEQFF	TGTACCAGCAGTTTGGGTAGCGGGCTTTACAATGAGCAGTTCTTC
NA	many	TRBJ2-5	TRBV6-2/TRBV6-3	CASSPSQDEPETQYF	TGTGCCAGCAGTCCTAGTCAGGATGAACCAGAGACCCAGTACTTC
NA	few	TRBJ2-1	TRBV6-5	CASRGRAANEQFF	TGTGCCAGCAGAGGACGGGCGGCCAATGAGCAGTTCTTC
TRBD2	NA	TRBJ2-1	TRBV20-1	CSAELAGYNEQFF	TGCAGTGCCGAGCTAGCGGGATACAATGAGCAGTTCTTC
NA	NA	TRBJ1-2	TRBV6-2/TRBV6-3	CASSDARDGGYTF	TGTGCCAGCAGTGACGCCAGGGATGGTGGCTACACCTTC
TRBD2	many	TRBJ2-7	TRBV20-1	CSAQGLAGSLNYEQYF	TGCAGTGCTCAGGGACTAGCGGGGAGTCTCAACTACGAGCAGTACTTC
TRBD1	NA	TRBJ1-6	TRBV28	CASSLEQGVSLLHF	TGTGCCAGCAGTTTAGAACAGGGGGTTTCACTCCTCCACTTT
NA	NA	TRBJ1-1	TRBV5-1	CASSNTNREYTEAFF	TGCGCCAGCAGCAACACTAACAGGGAGTACACTGAAGCTTTCTTT
NA	NA	TRBJ2-1	TRBV12-5	CASGIGRVYNEQFF	TGTGCTAGTGGTATAGGTAGAGTTTACAATGAGCAGTTCTTC
NA	few	TRBJ1-1	TRBV5-1	CASSLDGANTEAFF	TGCGCCAGCAGCTTGGACGGGGCGAACACTGAAGCTTTCTTT
NA	NA	TRBJ1-3	TRBV10-3	CAISKDSTVGNTIYF	TGTGCCATCAGTAAAGACAGTACGGTCGGAAACACCATATATTTT
NA	many	TRBJ2-7	TRBV2	CASRETEATYEQYF	TGTGCCAGCAGGGAGACAGAGGCCACCTACGAGCAGTACTTC
NA	NA	TRBJ1-2	TRBV29-1	CSVVSGFSYGYTF	TGCAGCGTTGTAAGCGGTTTTAGCTATGGCTACACCTTC
NA	few	TRBJ2-6	TRBV6-2/TRBV6-3	CASSRQGSPGANVLTF	TGTGCCAGCAGTCGTCAGGGAAGTCCTGGGGCCAACGTCCTGACTTTC
NA	many	TRBJ1-5	TRBV5-1	CASAPGGSGQPQHF	TGCGCCAGCGCCCCGGGGGGGTCGGGTCAGCCCCAGCATTTT
NA	NA	TRBJ2-7	TRBV5-1	CASSTEGSYEQYF	TGCGCCAGCAGTACGGAGGGGAGCTACGAGCAGTACTTC
TRBD2	many	TRBJ2-3	TRBV7-2	CASSSRTSGGSMAQYF	TGTGCCAGCAGCTCCAGAACTAGCGGGGGTTCTATGGCGCAGTATTTT
NA	NA	TRBJ1-3	TRBV7-2	CASSPGTRTRNTIYF	TGTGCCAGCAGCCCCGGGACAAGGACCAGAAACACCATATATTTT
NA	few	TRBJ2-7	TRBV7-2	CASSLVGQSYNHYEQYF	TGTGCCAGCAGCTTAGTAGGTCAATCTTACAACCACTACGAGCAGTACTTC
TRBD1	few	TRBJ2-1	TRBV2	CASPNPDRVGGEQFF	TGTGCCAGCCCTAACCCGGACAGGGTGGGTGGTGAGCAGTTCTTC
NA	NA	TRBJ2-3	TRBV6-2/TRBV6-3	CATDTGTLVDTQYF	TGTGCCACAGATACGGGGACATTGGTAGATACGCAGTATTTT
NA	once	TRBJ1-1	TRBV4-3	CASSPGGHRSTEAFF	TGCGCCAGCAGCCCGGGGGGTCATCGGAGCACTGAAGCTTTCTTT
NA	few	TRBJ1-6	TRBV7-2	CASSLDTPGTNSPLHF	TGTGCCAGCAGCTTAGATACCCCTGGAACTAATTCACCCCTCCACTTT
NA	NA	TRBJ2-7	TRBV12-3/TRBV12-4	CASSFRAAATYEQYF	TGTGCCAGCAGTTTCCGGGCAGCCGCCACCTACGAGCAGTACTTC
NA	NA	TRBJ2-3	TRBV6-6	CASTPAAGSGGTQYF	TGTGCCAGCACCCCGGCGGCGGGATCCGGGGGTACGCAGTATTTT
NA	NA	TRBJ1-1	TRBV5-6	CASSFRQELTFGYTEAFF	TGTGCCAGCAGCTTCCGACAGGAATTAACCTTTGGGTACACTGAAGCTTTCTTT
NA	NA	TRBJ2-1	TRBV9	CASSVTAGSYNEQFF	TGTGCCAGCAGCGTAACAGCCGGCTCCTACAATGAGCAGTTCTTC
TRBD1	many	TRBJ2-1	TRBV29-1	CSVTFRDRKYNEQFF	TGCAGCGTTACTTTCCGGGACAGGAAATACAATGAGCAGTTCTTC